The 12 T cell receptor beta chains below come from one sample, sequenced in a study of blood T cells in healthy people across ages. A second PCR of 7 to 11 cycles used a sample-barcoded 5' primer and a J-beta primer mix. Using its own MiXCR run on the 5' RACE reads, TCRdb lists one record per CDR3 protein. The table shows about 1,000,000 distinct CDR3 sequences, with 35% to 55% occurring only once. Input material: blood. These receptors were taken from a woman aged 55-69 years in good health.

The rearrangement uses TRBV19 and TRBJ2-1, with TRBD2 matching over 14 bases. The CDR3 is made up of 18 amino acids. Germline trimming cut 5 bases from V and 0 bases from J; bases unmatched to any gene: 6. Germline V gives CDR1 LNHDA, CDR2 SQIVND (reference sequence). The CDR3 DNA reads TGTGCCAGTAGTTTAAGCGGGACTAGCGGGAGCTCCTACAATGAGCAGTTCTTC. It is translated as CASSLSGTSGSSYNEQFF. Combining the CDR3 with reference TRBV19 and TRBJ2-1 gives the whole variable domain DGGITQSPKYLFRKEGQNVTLSCEQNLNHDAMYWYRQDPGQGLRLIYYSQIVNDFQKGDIAEGYSVSREKKESFPLTVTSAQKNPTAFYLCASSLSGTSGSSYNEQFFGPGTRLTVL.

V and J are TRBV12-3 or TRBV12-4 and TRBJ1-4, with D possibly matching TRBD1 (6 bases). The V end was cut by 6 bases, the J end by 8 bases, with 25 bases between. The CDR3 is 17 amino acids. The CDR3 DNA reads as TGTGCCAGCAGCCCGTCGGTGCCAGGGGCCAAAGGGGAAAAACTGTTTTTT. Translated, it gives CASSPSVPGAKGEKLFF.

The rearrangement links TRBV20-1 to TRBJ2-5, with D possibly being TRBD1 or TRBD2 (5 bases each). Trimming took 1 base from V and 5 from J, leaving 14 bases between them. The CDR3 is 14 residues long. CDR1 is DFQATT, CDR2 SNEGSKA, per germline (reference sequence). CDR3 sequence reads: CSARGDAGLETQYF. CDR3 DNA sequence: TGCAGTGCTAGAGGGGACGCAGGTCTGGAGACCCAGTACTTC.

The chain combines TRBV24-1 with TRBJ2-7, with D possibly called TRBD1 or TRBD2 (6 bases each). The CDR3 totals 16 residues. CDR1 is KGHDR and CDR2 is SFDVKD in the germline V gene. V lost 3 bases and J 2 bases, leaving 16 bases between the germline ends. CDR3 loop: CATSDGGGESPYEQYF. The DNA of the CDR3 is TGTGCCACCAGTGATGGGGGCGGGGAGTCCCCCTACGAGCAGTACTTC.

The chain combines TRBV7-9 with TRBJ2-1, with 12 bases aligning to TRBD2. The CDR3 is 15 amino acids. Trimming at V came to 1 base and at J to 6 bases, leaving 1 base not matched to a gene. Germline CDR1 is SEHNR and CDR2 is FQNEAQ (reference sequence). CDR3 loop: CASSLETSGSNEQFF. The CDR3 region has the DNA TGTGCCAGCAGCTTAGAGACTAGCGGGAGCAATGAGCAGTTCTTC.

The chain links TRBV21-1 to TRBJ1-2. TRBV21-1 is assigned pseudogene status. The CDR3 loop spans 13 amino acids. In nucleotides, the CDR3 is TGTGCCAGCAGCAGGAACCAGCTATATGGCTACACCTTC. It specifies CASSRNQLYGYTF.

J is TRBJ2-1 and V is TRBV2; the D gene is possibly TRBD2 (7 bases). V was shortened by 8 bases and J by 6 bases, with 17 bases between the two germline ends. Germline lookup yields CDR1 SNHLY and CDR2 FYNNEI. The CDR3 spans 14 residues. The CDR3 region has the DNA TGTGCCAGCCCCGGGACAAGGGGGGGCAATGAGCAGTTCTTC. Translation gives CASPGTRGGNEQFF.

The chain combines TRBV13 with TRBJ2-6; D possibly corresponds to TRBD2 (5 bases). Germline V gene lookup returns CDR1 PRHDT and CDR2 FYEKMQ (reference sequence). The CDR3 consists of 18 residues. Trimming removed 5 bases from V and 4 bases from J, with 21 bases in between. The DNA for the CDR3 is TGTGCCAGCAGCACGTCCTCGTGGGAGCCGAGGGGGGCCAACGTCCTGACTTTC. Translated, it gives CASSTSSWEPRGANVLTF.

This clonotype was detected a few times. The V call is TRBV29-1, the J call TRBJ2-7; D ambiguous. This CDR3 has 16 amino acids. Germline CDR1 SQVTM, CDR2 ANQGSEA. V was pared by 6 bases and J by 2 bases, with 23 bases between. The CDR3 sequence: CSVEKIRGSSAYEQYF. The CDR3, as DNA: TGCAGCGTCGAAAAGATAAGAGGATCGTCTGCCTACGAGCAGTACTTC.

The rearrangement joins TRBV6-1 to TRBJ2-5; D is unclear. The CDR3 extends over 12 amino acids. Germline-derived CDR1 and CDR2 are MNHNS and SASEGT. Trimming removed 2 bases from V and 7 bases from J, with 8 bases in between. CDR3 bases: TGTGCCAGCAGTGAAACTCCCAGGACCCAGTACTTC. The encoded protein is CASSETPRTQYF.

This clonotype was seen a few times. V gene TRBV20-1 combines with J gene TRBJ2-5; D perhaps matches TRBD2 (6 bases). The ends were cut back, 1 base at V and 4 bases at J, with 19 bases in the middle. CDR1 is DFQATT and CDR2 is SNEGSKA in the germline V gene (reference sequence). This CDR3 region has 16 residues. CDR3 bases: TGCAGTGCTAGAGTTTCTTCGGGGGTATCGGGAGAGACCCAGTACTTC. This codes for CSARVSSGVSGETQYF.

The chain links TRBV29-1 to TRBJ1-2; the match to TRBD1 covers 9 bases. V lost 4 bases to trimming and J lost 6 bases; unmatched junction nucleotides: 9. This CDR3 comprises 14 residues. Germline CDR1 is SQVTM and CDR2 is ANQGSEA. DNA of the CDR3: TGCAGCGTTGTCCTGGGACAGGGAGGGAATGGCTACACCTTC. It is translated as CSVVLGQGGNGYTF. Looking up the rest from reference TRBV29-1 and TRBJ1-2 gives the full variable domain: SAVISQKPSRDICQRGTSLTIQCQVDSQVTMMFWYRQQPGQSLTLIATANQGSEATYESGFVIDKFPISRPNLTFSTLTVSNMSPEDSSIYLCSVVLGQGGNGYTFGSGTRLTVV.